The 19 T cell receptor beta chains presented below share a single source sample, sequenced in a study of blood T cell repertoires in COVID-19. Clones were read by immunoSEQ multiplex PCR, and TCRdb kept only the in-frame ones, dropping some. The sample lists around 260,000 clones, approximately 85% seen once, with 3.5% to 4.5% in the top ten. Input material: PBMCs or T cells enriched from blood (not recorded which). The receptors derive from a woman under 40 who had recovered from COVID-19.

J is TRBJ2-3 and V is TRBV9; 11 nucleotides agree with TRBD2. This CDR3 comprises 17 residues. Unmatched junction bases numbered 11, after V lost 4 bases and J lost 4 bases. Germline CDR1 and CDR2: SGDLS and YYNGEE. The CDR3 DNA is TGTGCCAGCAGCTCCACGCTAGCGGGAGGTGAAGCAGATACGCAGTATTTT. Its translation: CASSSTLAGGEADTQYF. The variable domain in full, completed from reference TRBV9 and TRBJ2-3, reads DSGVTQTPKHLITATGQRVTLRCSPRSGDLSVYWYQQSLDQGLQFLIQYYNGEERAKGNILERFSAQQFPDLHSELNLSSLELGDSALYFCASSSTLAGGEADTQYFGPGTRLTVL.

The V gene is TRBV6-5, the J gene TRBJ1-2, with D maybe TRBD1 (5 bases). Germline V gene sequence: CDR1 MNHEY, CDR2 SVGAGI. This CDR3 spans 14 amino acids. V lost 5 bases, J lost 2 bases, and 12 bases lay in between. The CDR3 is CASSPRPGNYGYTF. The CDR3 DNA reads as TGTGCCAGCAGTCCCCGCCCAGGGAACTATGGCTACACCTTC.

The DNA for the CDR3 is TGTGCCAGCAGCCCCCTACACTCGGGACAGGGCGATGGCTACACCTTC. Its protein product is CASSPLHSGQGDGYTF. The J gene is TRBJ1-2, the V gene TRBV28; 9 bases align to TRBD1. CDR3 length: 16 amino acids. V shed 6 bases, J shed 6 bases, and the junction held 14 bases outside the gene matches. Per germline, CDR1 MDHEN and CDR2 SYDVKM.

The sample holds one count of this clone. The CDR3: CASSPREVEQFF. CDR3 coding DNA: TGTGCCAGCAGTCCGAGGGAGGTTGAGCAGTTCTTC. V gene TRBV25-1 combines with J gene TRBJ2-1, with a weak D call TRBD2 (6 bases). Trimming removed 5 bases from V and 9 bases from J, with 11 bases in between. The CDR3 is 12 amino acids. Germline V CDR1 and CDR2: MGHDK, SYGVNS.

The rearrangement links TRBV28 to TRBJ2-3; 10 bases fit TRBD2. The V segment lost 6 bases and the J segment 3 bases; nucleotides outside the gene matches: 6. CDR3 length: 15 residues. Germline CDR1 and CDR2: MDHEN and SYDVKM. CDR3 protein: CASSWQREGTDTQYF. The DNA for the CDR3 is TGTGCCAGCAGCTGGCAGCGGGAGGGAACAGATACGCAGTATTTT.

The rearrangement uses TRBV18 and TRBJ1-5, with 8 bases identical to TRBD1. From germline, CDR1 is KGHSH and CDR2 LQKENI. The CDR3 sequence is 14 residues long. The V segment lost 6 bases and the J segment 5 bases; nucleotides outside the gene matches: 6. CDR3 in amino acids: CASSLAGGHQPQHF. CDR3 nucleotide sequence: TGTGCCAGCTCCTTAGCAGGGGGCCATCAGCCCCAGCATTTT.

The chain recombines TRBV28 with TRBJ1-2; D unclear. Germline V gives CDR1 MDHEN, CDR2 SYDVKM. CDR3 length: 15 amino acids. Trimming removed 4 bases from V and 0 bases from J, with 12 bases in between. The CDR3 protein is CASSSSGTSNYGYTF. CDR3 sequence (DNA): TGTGCCAGCAGTTCTTCAGGTACATCTAACTATGGCTACACCTTC.

V is TRBV20-1 and J is TRBJ2-3, with 14 bases lining up with TRBD2. Germline trimming cut 3 bases from V and 10 bases from J; bases unmatched to any gene: 3. Per germline, CDR1 DFQATT and CDR2 SNEGSKA (reference sequence). The CDR3 is 13 amino acids. Written as DNA, the CDR3 is TGCAGTGCTAGTGGGACTAGCGGGGGAGCGCAGTATTTT. Protein product: CSASGTSGGAQYF.

The rearrangement uses TRBV4-2 and TRBJ2-7; tentatively, D is TRBD2 (7 bases). V was pared by 1 base and J by 6 bases, with 28 bases between. Germline V gives CDR1 LGHNA, CDR2 YNFKEQ. The CDR3 runs 19 residues. The CDR3 spells CASSQGPHGGGQAGTEQYF. CDR3 sequence (DNA): TGTGCCAGCAGCCAAGGGCCTCATGGGGGGGGCCAGGCAGGCACCGAGCAGTACTTC.

As DNA, the CDR3 is TGTGCCAGCGGTGGGGACAGCAGGAAACCGCAGTACTTC. Amino acids: CASGGDSRKPQYF. The chain combines TRBV2 with TRBJ2-7; 7 bases are a match to TRBD1. Losses at the gene ends were 8 bases for V and 9 bases for J; bases not matched to a gene: 13. The CDR3 totals 13 residues. Germline lookup yields CDR1 SNHLY and CDR2 FYNNEI.

This clone has only one observation. The chain couples TRBV6-2 or TRBV6-3 to TRBJ2-2; possible D gene TRBD1, 6 bases. The CDR3 is 15 amino acids. Trimming removed 2 bases at V and 1 base at J, with 8 bases between. Germline V gives CDR1 MNHEY, CDR2 SVGEGT. CDR3: CASSYAGVNTGELFF. CDR3 coding DNA: TGTGCCAGCAGTTACGCAGGGGTGAACACCGGGGAGCTGTTTTTT.

About this clone itself: The sample holds other DNA sequences that translate to the same CDR3. This chain joins TRBV7-2 and TRBJ1-5; TRBD1 aligns across 8 bases. The ends lost 4 bases at V and 5 bases at J; junction bases unmatched: 1. The CDR3 spans 13 residues. Germline values: CDR1 SGHTA, CDR2 FQGNSA. The CDR3 spells CASSYRGDQPQHF. CDR3 sequence (DNA): TGTGCCAGCAGCTACAGGGGGGATCAGCCCCAGCATTTT. Using reference TRBV7-2 and TRBJ1-5 for the parts outside the CDR3, the full variable domain is GAGVSQSPSNKVTEKGKDVELRCDPISGHTALYWYRQSLGQGLEFLIYFQGNSAPDKSGLPSDRFSAERTGGSVSTLTIQRTQQEDSAVYLCASSYRGDQPQHFGDGTRLSIL.

This clone was recorded only once. The chain carries TRBV19 and TRBJ2-3; 8 bases are a match to TRBD1. Germline V lookup: CDR1 LNHDA, CDR2 SQIVND (reference sequence). This CDR3 is built from 14 residues. The V and J ends lost 9 bases and 2 bases, in that order; junction bases with no gene match: 7. The CDR3 spells CASGGQGFTDTQYF. The CDR3 DNA is TGTGCCAGCGGTGGACAGGGCTTCACAGATACGCAGTATTTT.

The chain combines TRBV15 with TRBJ1-2; the D gene is possibly TRBD1 (5 bases). This CDR3 contains 15 residues. Per the germline V gene, CDR1 is LNHNV and CDR2 is YYDKDF (reference sequence). V dropped 4 bases and J dropped 4 bases, with 16 bases sitting between them. The CDR3 DNA reads as TGTGCCACCAGCAAAACGGGGGGAGGGATCTATGGCTACACCTTC. This codes for CATSKTGGGIYGYTF.

Details on this clone: Distinct nucleotide sequences in the sample also encode this CDR3. The chain links TRBV5-6 to TRBJ1-5, with D possibly TRBD1 on 6 matching bases. The germline CDR1 and CDR2 sequences are SGHDT and YYEEEE. V lost 4 bases to trimming and J lost 4 bases, with 9 bases between them. The CDR3 is 13 residues long. As DNA, the CDR3 is TGTGCCAGCAGCCTTCAGGGGAATCAGCCCCAGCATTTT. It yields the protein CASSLQGNQPQHF.

The V call is TRBV5-1, the J call TRBJ1-1; D unclear. In germline, CDR1 is SGHRS, CDR2 YFSETQ. There are 15 residues in the CDR3. V shed 0 bases and J shed 1 base, with 10 bases lying between them. CDR3 nucleotides: TGCGCCAGCAGCTTGGGAGGGCCACAGAACACTGAAGCTTTCTTT. It codes for CASSLGGPQNTEAFF. The full variable domain, in which reference TRBV5-1 and TRBJ1-1 provide the parts outside the CDR3, is KAGVTQTPRYLIKTRGQQVTLSCSPISGHRSVSWYQQTPGQGLQFLFEYFSETQRNKGNFPGRFSGRQFSNSRSEMNVSTLELGDSALYLCASSLGGPQNTEAFFGQGTRLTVV.

The chain is built from TRBV29-1 and TRBJ2-2, with TRBD1 identical over 9 bases. Losses at the gene ends were 6 bases for V and 7 bases for J; bases not matched to a gene: 9. Germline V CDR1 and CDR2: SQVTM, ANQGSEA. This CDR3 region has 14 residues. This chain's CDR3 is CSVDWDRVDGELFF. CDR3 DNA: TGCAGCGTGGATTGGGACAGGGTCGACGGGGAGCTGTTTTTT.

The J gene is TRBJ2-3, the V gene TRBV5-5; 11 nucleotides agree with TRBD2. Germline CDR1 and CDR2: SGHKS and YYEKEE (reference sequence). The CDR3 has 17 residues. J lost 4 bases, V lost 0 bases, and 7 bases had no gene match. The CDR3 loop reads CASSLALTSGSSDTQYF. Written as DNA, the CDR3 is TGTGCCAGCAGCTTGGCTTTAACTAGCGGGAGTTCAGATACGCAGTATTTT.

The genes are TRBV14 and TRBJ2-4; 9 nucleotides align to TRBD2. The CDR3 runs 15 residues. Germline lookup yields CDR1 SGHDN and CDR2 FVKESK. The V gene end was trimmed by 7 bases and the J gene end by 6 bases; junction bases not matched to a gene: 10. As DNA, the CDR3 is TGTGCCAGCACCATCTTCGGGCGGGGGGGAAACATTCAGTACTTC. Its protein product is CASTIFGRGGNIQYF. The full variable domain, completed using reference TRBV14 and TRBJ2-4, is EAGVTQFPSHSVIEKGQTVTLRCDPISGHDNLYWYRRVMGKEIKFLLHFVKESKQDESGMPNNRFLAERTGGTYSTLKVQPAELEDSGVYFCASTIFGRGGNIQYFGAGTRLSVL.